This TCR beta chain is drawn from a study of cytomegalovirus exposure and HLA in healthy donors. General observations from the study: Reportedly, TCR beta sequences accurately predicted HLA-A and HLA-B alleles in most subjects. Exclusion as indistinguishable affected some V segments, including TRBV6-2 and TRBV6-3. In an earlier analysis, about 87% or about 30%: the productive usage of most TCR beta V segments.

Primers for the PCR totalled 60 Vbeta and 13 Jbeta. Profiling relied on immunoSEQ multiplex PCR, and the TCRdb table lists in-frame clones only, not all of them. The sample shows approximately 130,000 clones, 70% to 85% of them seen only once. About this clone itself: Its specificity is not known.

Trimming at V came to 4 bases and at J to 4 bases, leaving 16 bases not matched to a gene. This CDR3 comprises 18 residues. In germline, CDR1 is LNHDA, CDR2 SQIVND (reference sequence). This chain uses TRBV19 with TRBJ2-7; 10 nucleotides line up with TRBD2. This TCR was recovered from a man aged 50 to 60 in good health and CMV-seronegative. The sequenced sample consisted of PBMCs. CDR3 in amino acids: CASSTRGPSGGGKYEQYF. Written as DNA, the CDR3 is TGTGCCAGTAGTACCCGTGGGCCTAGCGGGGGAGGAAAATACGAGCAGTACTTC.